These T cell receptor beta chains were read from a single sample in a study of shared clonotypes between healthy human individuals. Clones were read by immunoSEQ multiplex PCR, and TCRdb kept only the in-frame ones, dropping some. The repertoire holds approximately 2,300,000 clones, with approximately 90% as singletons. The specimen was naive CD4+ T cells from PBMCs. Source of these receptors: a man aged 18 to 30 in good health. Some clones in this sample may be carry-over from other donors' samples. The CDR3 runs from the conserved cysteine through the conserved F or W.

J: TRBJ2-4; V: TRBV5-1; CDR3: CASSLEPGAKNIQYF
J: TRBJ1-2; V: TRBV5-6; CDR3: CASSLVEGANYGYTF
J: TRBJ2-7; V: TRBV5-1; CDR3: CASSLEESGTVQYF
J: TRBJ2-5; V: TRBV5-1; CDR3: CASRPMTGPGQETQYF
J: TRBJ2-5; V: TRBV11-3; CDR3: CASSLGPNQETQYF
J: TRBJ2-3; V: TRBV5-4; CDR3: CASSPSGTSGTDTQYF
J: TRBJ2-6; V: TRBV19; CDR3: CASSIEGYGANVLTF
J: TRBJ2-2; V: TRBV7-8; CDR3: CASSTLTGIGTGELFF
J: TRBJ2-7; V: TRBV19; CDR3: CASRRLAGDSYEQYF
J: TRBJ1-1; V: TRBV7-2; CDR3: CASSSQLNTEAFF
J: TRBJ2-7; V: TRBV29-1; CDR3: CSVGQGHSEQYF
J: TRBJ2-2; V: TRBV29-1; CDR3: CSVRGLAGGGETGELFF
J: TRBJ1-3; V: TRBV5-1; CDR3: CASSHDRASGNTIYF
J: TRBJ1-5; V: TRBV20-1; CDR3: CSAQGNQPQHF
J: TRBJ1-2; V: TRBV28; CDR3: CAGRGRLDGYTF
J: TRBJ2-2; V: TRBV14; CDR3: CASSLRQGLDTGELFF
J: TRBJ2-7; V: TRBV15; CDR3: CATSNGPSYEQYF